Shown below are 17 T cell receptor beta chains from a single sample sequenced in a study of blood T cell repertoires in COVID-19. Sequencing used immunoSEQ multiplex PCR; TCRdb keeps in-frame clones, though not all of them. The data hold around 460,000 clones, with approximately 90% observed a single time. Sequences were obtained from peripheral blood. The origin of the receptors is a man between 18 and 29 years old with COVID-19, enrolled during active disease.

This chain's CDR3 is CASKDPGGVSPLHF. The CDR3 bases are TGTGCCAGCAAAGATCCGGGAGGGGTTTCACCCCTCCACTTT. V and J are TRBV6-5 and TRBJ1-6; weak D call: TRBD1 (5 bases). V lost 7 bases and J 9 bases, leaving 16 bases between the germline ends. The germline gives CDR1 MNHEY, CDR2 SVGAGI. This CDR3 region has 14 residues.

This chain links TRBV29-1 with TRBJ1-5, with 8 bases aligning to TRBD1. CDR3 length: 12 residues. Trimming at V came to 4 bases and at J to 8 bases, leaving 4 bases not matched to a gene. Germline V CDR1 and CDR2: SQVTM, ANQGSEA. Here the CDR3 DNA reads TGCAGCGTTGGAGGACAGGGAGAGCCCCAGCATTTT. It codes for CSVGGQGEPQHF.

The chain joins TRBV6-5 to TRBJ1-1, with D tentatively TRBD1 (5 bases). V shed 7 bases and J shed 3 bases, with 15 bases lying between them. The length of the CDR3 is 14 residues. Germline CDR1 MNHEY, CDR2 SVGAGI. Here the CDR3 reads CASKGAGSDTEAFF. CDR3 nucleotides: TGTGCCAGCAAAGGGGCAGGTTCCGACACTGAAGCTTTCTTT.

J is TRBJ1-2 and V is TRBV7-3; 10 nucleotides line up with TRBD1. V gave up 1 base and J gave up 8 bases; unmatched junction bases: 16. Germline V gene data show CDR1 as SGHTA and CDR2 as FQGTGA. CDR3 length: 18 residues. In DNA form, the CDR3 reads TGTGCCAGCAGCTTAAACCCCCTTCCGGGACAGGGGATAGGCGGCTACACCTTC. Translation: CASSLNPLPGQGIGGYTF. The full variable domain, in which reference TRBV7-3 and TRBJ1-2 provide the parts outside the CDR3, is GAGVSQTPSNKVTEKGKYVELRCDPISGHTALYWYRQSLGQGPEFLIYFQGTGAADDSGLPNDRFFAVRPEGSVSTLKIQRTERGDSAVYLCASSLNPLPGQGIGGYTFGSGTRLTVV.

The chain employs TRBV5-4 and TRBJ2-1, with a possible D match to TRBD1 (5 bases). From germline, CDR1 is SGHNT and CDR2 YYREEE (reference sequence). The CDR3 runs 13 residues. The V end was cut by 3 bases, the J end by 10 bases, with 14 bases between. CDR3 in DNA: TGTGCCAGCAGCTGGACGTTCCCAGGGGAGCAGTTCTTC. As protein: CASSWTFPGEQFF.

This clone was seen a few times. The gene calls are TRBV4-2 and TRBJ2-5; no clear D gene. Deletions cut 1 base from V and 3 bases from J, with 12 bases between. The CDR3 totals 15 residues. Looked up from germline, CDR1 is LGHNA and CDR2 is YNFKEQ. CDR3 sequence: CASSQGSRLEETQYF. In nucleotides, the CDR3 is TGTGCCAGCAGCCAAGGGTCTAGACTGGAAGAGACCCAGTACTTC.

In the case of this clone: Other DNA variants within this sample encode the same CDR3. The rearrangement joins TRBV5-1 to TRBJ2-7, with 7 bases fitting TRBD1. V shed 1 base, J shed 5 bases, and the junction held 3 bases outside the gene matches. The CDR3 runs 13 residues. Germline V gene data show CDR1 as SGHRS and CDR2 as YFSETQ. The CDR3 DNA sequence: TGCGCCAGCAGCTTGACAGGGGCCCACGAGCAGTACTTC. Translated: CASSLTGAHEQYF. Looking up the rest from reference TRBV5-1 and TRBJ2-7 gives the full variable domain: KAGVTQTPRYLIKTRGQQVTLSCSPISGHRSVSWYQQTPGQGLQFLFEYFSETQRNKGNFPGRFSGRQFSNSRSEMNVSTLELGDSALYLCASSLTGAHEQYFGPGTRLTVT.

The chain has TRBV24-1 and TRBJ2-5; D possibly corresponds to TRBD2 (6 bases). With 6 bases removed from V and 7 bases from J, the gap between germline ends came to 20 bases. The CDR3 consists of 15 residues. The germline V gene encodes CDR1 KGHDR and CDR2 SFDVKD. The CDR3 is CATSYRRTPEGTQYF. The CDR3 DNA sequence: TGTGCCACCAGTTACAGACGGACACCGGAGGGGACCCAGTACTTC.

V gene TRBV2 combines with J gene TRBJ1-2; 9 nucleotides align to TRBD1. The CDR3 length is 16 residues. V was pared by 7 bases and J by 4 bases, with 13 bases of the junction left unmatched. Germline V gene sequence: CDR1 SNHLY, CDR2 FYNNEI. The CDR3: CASTRTGVSLSYGYTF. The CDR3 bases are TGTGCCAGCACCAGGACAGGGGTATCCCTAAGCTATGGCTACACCTTC. The full variable domain, in which reference TRBV2 and TRBJ1-2 provide the parts outside the CDR3, is EPEVTQTPSHQVTQMGQEVILRCVPISNHLYFYWYRQILGQKVEFLVSFYNNEISEKSEIFDDQFSVERPDGSNFTLKIRSTKLEDSAMYFCASTRTGVSLSYGYTFGSGTRLTVV.

This rearrangement joins TRBV2 to TRBJ2-3; D is perhaps TRBD2 (6 bases). This CDR3 contains 15 residues. CDR1 is SNHLY and CDR2 is FYNNEI in the germline V gene. V was trimmed by 3 bases and J by 4 bases, leaving 14 bases between them. The CDR3 bases are TGTGCCAGCAGTGACCGGAGGGTGATGGCAGATACGCAGTATTTT. This codes for CASSDRRVMADTQYF. Drawing the rest from reference TRBV2 and TRBJ2-3, the complete variable domain is EPEVTQTPSHQVTQMGQEVILRCVPISNHLYFYWYRQILGQKVEFLVSFYNNEISEKSEIFDDQFSVERPDGSNFTLKIRSTKLEDSAMYFCASSDRRVMADTQYFGPGTRLTVL.

The chain carries TRBV9 and TRBJ1-1; D call uncertain. The CDR3 totals 12 residues. Germline assignment: CDR1 SGDLS and CDR2 YYNGEE. The ends were cut back, 3 bases at V and 4 bases at J, with 7 bases in the middle. Here the CDR3 DNA reads TGTGCCAGCAGCGCCCTAAGCACTGAAGCTTTCTTT. Translation: CASSALSTEAFF.

This clone was found a few times. The chain combines TRBV27 with TRBJ2-3, with D unclear. The CDR3 contains 15 residues. Germline V gene lookup returns CDR1 MNHEY and CDR2 SMNVEV (reference sequence). V dropped 4 bases and J dropped 3 bases, with 14 bases sitting between them. CDR3 amino acids: CASSSPFARTDTQYF. Here the CDR3 DNA reads TGTGCCAGCAGTTCCCCGTTCGCTCGGACAGATACGCAGTATTTT.

The CDR3 coding sequence is TGTGCTAGTGGTTTCCCTACCTCAGCGGGAGGGACCGGGGAGCTGTTTTTT. Amino acids: CASGFPTSAGGTGELFF. This chain uses TRBV12-5 with TRBJ2-2; 10 bases are shared with TRBD2. This CDR3 spans 17 amino acids. Germline CDR1 LGHNT, CDR2 FRNRAP. V was pared by 3 bases and J by 5 bases, with 9 bases of the junction left unmatched.

V and J are TRBV11-3 and TRBJ1-1; tentatively, D is TRBD1 (5 bases). Germline CDR1 and CDR2: SGHNT and YENEEA. The CDR3 is made up of 14 amino acids. Trimming left V 3 bases short and J 1 base short, with 9 bases between. The chain's CDR3 is CASSLGGSNTEAFF. The CDR3, as DNA: TGTGCCAGCAGCTTGGGGGGTTCGAACACTGAAGCTTTCTTT.

The rearrangement uses TRBV5-4 and TRBJ1-2; D uncertain. V was trimmed by 1 base and J by 8 bases, leaving 9 bases between them. CDR3 length equals 12 residues. Germline V lookup: CDR1 SGHNT, CDR2 YYREEE (reference sequence). The chain's CDR3 is CASSLISEGYTF. The DNA for the CDR3 is TGTGCCAGCAGCTTGATATCGGAGGGCTACACCTTC.

V gene TRBV3-1 (or the pseudogene TRBV3-2) combines with J gene TRBJ1-2, with TRBD1 matching over 7 bases. Germline V gene sequence: CDR1 LGHDT, CDR2 YNNKEL (reference sequence). CDR3 length equals 15 residues. V gave up 4 bases and J gave up 4 bases; unmatched junction bases: 9. CDR3 sequence: CASSPGTDVVYGYTF. The CDR3 coding sequence is TGTGCCAGCAGCCCAGGGACAGATGTTGTCTATGGCTACACCTTC.

The chain couples TRBV24-1 to TRBJ1-2; D perhaps matches TRBD1 (5 bases). The CDR3 is 14 amino acids. V lost 6 bases and J 3 bases, leaving 13 bases between the germline ends. Germline V gene sequence: CDR1 KGHDR, CDR2 SFDVKD. CDR3 nucleotide sequence: TGTGCCACCAGTCAGGGAAGGATCGACTATGGCTACACCTTC. Encoded protein: CATSQGRIDYGYTF.